The rows below give T cell receptor beta chains drawn from one sample of a study of CD8+ T cells in alopecia areata. Only in-frame clones appear in the TCRdb table, and some are missing; sequencing was by immunoSEQ multiplex PCR. The sample records approximately 24,000 clones, 52% being singletons. The sample comprised NKG2D-high CD8+ T cells sorted from blood. These receptors originate from a human donor with alopecia areata. CDR3s include the opening cysteine and the closing phenylalanine or tryptophan. D genes are given only for firm matches. Size tells how often a clone was seen (once, few, many) or the class of an expanded clone, and some rows leave it out.

d_gene	v_gene	abundance	j_gene	len	CDR3nt	CDR3aa
-	TRBV29-1	-	TRBJ2-7	13	TGCAGCGTTGGTCACCAGATCACCTACGAGCAGTACTTC	CSVGHQITYEQYF
-	TRBV7-9	-	TRBJ2-7	14	TGTGCCAGCAGCGTATCGGCTAACAGCTACGAGCAGTACTTC	CASSVSANSYEQYF
-	TRBV13	once	TRBJ1-1	14	TGTGCCAGCAGCACTCCCCACTCTCGGAGTGAAGCTTTCTTT	CASSTPHSRSEAFF
-	TRBV30	-	TRBJ2-7	13	TGTGCATCTGAACAGGGCGGGAACTACGAGCAGTACTTC	CASEQGGNYEQYF
-	TRBV11-2	-	TRBJ2-4	15	TGTGCCAGCAGCCCCCTGGCAGAAGCCAAAAACATTCAGTACTTC	CASSPLAEAKNIQYF
TRBD2	TRBV7-8	few	TRBJ2-3	14	TGTGCCAGCACCAGGCGGGAGTACACAGATACGCAGTATTTT	CASTRREYTDTQYF
-	TRBV27	-	TRBJ2-1	13	TGTGCCAGCAGTTTTGCTAGCCAAAATGAGCAGTTCTTC	CASSFASQNEQFF
-	TRBV27	-	TRBJ2-1	14	TGTGCCAGCAGTTTATGGAGTCCGGACAATGAGCAGTTCTTC	CASSLWSPDNEQFF
TRBD1	TRBV5-1	-	TRBJ2-3	15	TGCGCCAGCAGCTTGGGGGACAGTAACACAGATACGCAGTATTTT	CASSLGDSNTDTQYF
-	TRBV27	-	TRBJ2-7	11	TGTGCCAGCAGGGGTTTCTACGAGCAGTACTTC	CASRGFYEQYF
-	TRBV27	-	TRBJ2-7	13	TGTGCCAGCAGTTTAATCCCCCCCTACGAGCAGTACTTC	CASSLIPPYEQYF
-	TRBV30	-	TRBJ2-2	15	TGTGCCTGGAGTCTGCGGGACTGGACCCCCGAGGAGCTGTTTTTT	CAWSLRDWTPEELFF
TRBD1	TRBV10-3	many	TRBJ2-2	15	TGTGCCATCGGGGTTGGGACAGGAGACACCGGGGAGCTGTTTTTT	CAIGVGTGDTGELFF
-	TRBV2	few	TRBJ1-5	15	TGTGCCAGCAGTGGGGAGGGTGTCGGCAATCAGCCCCAGCATTTT	CASSGEGVGNQPQHF
-	TRBV5-1	-	TRBJ2-1	12	TGCGCCAGCATGGAGGGCCGCAATGAGCAGTTCTTC	CASMEGRNEQFF
-	TRBV5-6	-	TRBJ2-1	14	TGTGCCAGCAGCTTGGGTTACGGACACAATGAGCAGTTCTTC	CASSLGYGHNEQFF
-	TRBV28	-	TRBJ1-5	16	TGTGCCAGCAGTTTATTTTGGGTTTATAGCAATCAGCCCCAGCATTTT	CASSLFWVYSNQPQHF
TRBD2	TRBV5-8	few	TRBJ2-5	18	TGTGCCAGCAGCTTGGCCCAAGGACTAGCGAGATACCAAGAGACCCAGTACTTC	CASSLAQGLARYQETQYF
-	TRBV6-5	-	TRBJ2-4	15	TGTGCCAGCAGTTACGTCCCTTTAGCCAAAAACATTCAGTACTTC	CASSYVPLAKNIQYF
TRBD2	TRBV9	-	TRBJ2-1	16	TGTGCCAGCAGCCTTAGACTAGCGGGAGCCCACAATGAGCAGTTCTTC	CASSLRLAGAHNEQFF
TRBD1	TRBV28	many	TRBJ1-5	17	TGTGCCAGCAGTTCCGGACAGGATATCTTTGGCAATCAGCCCCAGCATTTT	CASSSGQDIFGNQPQHF
TRBD2	TRBV2	many	TRBJ2-3	16	TGTGCCAGCACCCTGACTAGCGGGGCCATCACAGATACGCAGTATTTT	CASTLTSGAITDTQYF
TRBD2	TRBV27	few	TRBJ2-1	13	TGTGCCAGCAGTTTCGGGCTAGCGGCTGAGCAGTTCTTC	CASSFGLAAEQFF
-	TRBV5-4	-	TRBJ2-5	13	TGTGCCAGCAGCTTGTCCAGGGAGGCCCTGGGGTACTTC	CASSLSREALGYF
-	TRBV6-1	-	TRBJ1-1	14	TGTGCCAGCAGTAACCGGGGTCAAAACACTGAAGCTTTCTTT	CASSNRGQNTEAFF
-	TRBV10-1	-	TRBJ2-1	17	TGCGCCAGCAGTGAGTTCGGGAAGCAAGTGACCTACAATGAGCAGTTCTTC	CASSEFGKQVTYNEQFF
-	TRBV28	-	TRBJ1-1	13	TGTGCCAGCAGTTCCCCAGGCATCACTGAAGCTTTCTTT	CASSSPGITEAFF
-	TRBV9	-	TRBJ2-7	12	TGTGCCAGCAGCGTAGAGAAGGGCGAGCAGTACTTC	CASSVEKGEQYF
-	TRBV5-1	-	TRBJ1-1	16	TGCGCCAGCAGCTTGTCAACCCTCGTGATGAACACTGAAGCTTTCTTT	CASSLSTLVMNTEAFF
-	TRBV7-8	-	TRBJ2-7	12	TGTGCCAGCAGCCCCGACCACTACGAGCAGTACTTC	CASSPDHYEQYF
TRBD2	TRBV4-1	-	TRBJ2-3	21	TGCGCCAGCAGCCACACCGCGTTTAGCGGGGTTCCCCCTTACGTCACAGATACGCAGTATTTT	CASSHTAFSGVPPYVTDTQYF
TRBD2	TRBV7-9	once	TRBJ2-1	17	TGTGCCAGCAGCGAACCACCCAGACTAGCGGCTCACAATGAGCAGTTCTTC	CASSEPPRLAAHNEQFF
-	TRBV7-9	-	TRBJ2-7	12	TGTGCCAGCAGCTTTTCCTCCGACGAGCAGTACTTC	CASSFSSDEQYF
-	TRBV28	few	TRBJ1-1	13	TGTGCCAGCAGTTTAGGTGGTAACACTGAAGCTTTCTTT	CASSLGGNTEAFF
TRBD1	TRBV4-1	few	TRBJ2-3	17	TGCGCCAGCAGCCAAGTGGGGACAGGGCCCGGCACAGATACGCAGTATTTT	CASSQVGTGPGTDTQYF
TRBD2	TRBV7-9	few	TRBJ2-5	15	TGTGCCAGCAGCGGGGCGGGAGGAGGGCAAGAGACCCAGTACTTC	CASSGAGGGQETQYF
-	TRBV9	-	TRBJ2-6	17	TGTGCCAGCAGCGTAGAACAGGTCCTTGGTGGGGCCAACGTCCTGACTTTC	CASSVEQVLGGANVLTF
-	TRBV5-1	-	TRBJ2-7	12	TGCGCCAGCAGCGTCGGACAGACCGAGCAGTACTTC	CASSVGQTEQYF
-	TRBV27	-	TRBJ1-5	14	TGTGCCAGCAGCCTCGGACGGAGCAATCAGCCCCAGCATTTT	CASSLGRSNQPQHF
-	TRBV2	-	TRBJ1-2	15	TGTGCCAGCAAATCCCCGACAGCGGTGAACTATGGCTACACCTTC	CASKSPTAVNYGYTF
TRBD2	TRBV7-4	-	TRBJ2-5	16	TGTGCCAGCAGCCGCGGGAGCGGGAGGTTCCAAGAGACCCAGTACTTC	CASSRGSGRFQETQYF
TRBD1	TRBV5-1	few	TRBJ1-2	17	TGCGCCAGCAGCTACTTCGGGACAGGGCCGACAGTACTCGGCTACACCTTC	CASSYFGTGPTVLGYTF
-	TRBV28	-	TRBJ2-7	14	TGTGCCAGCAGTTTATCCCACATGATCTACGAGCAGTACTTC	CASSLSHMIYEQYF
-	TRBV9	few	TRBJ2-5	15	TGTGCCAGCAGCGTAGGAGGACTGCCTCAAGAGACCCAGTACTTC	CASSVGGLPQETQYF
-	TRBV18	few	TRBJ2-5	13	TGTGCCAGCTCACCCTTCCTTCGAGAGACCCAGTACTTC	CASSPFLRETQYF
TRBD2	TRBV6-6	many	TRBJ2-1	16	TGTGCCAGCAGTTACCCAACTAGCGGGAGTTGGAATGAGCAGTTCTTC	CASSYPTSGSWNEQFF
-	TRBV19	-	TRBJ1-1	13	TGTGCCAGTATGGGCTTTGGGAACACTGAAGCTTTCTTT	CASMGFGNTEAFF
TRBD1	TRBV19	-	TRBJ2-5	15	TGTGCCAGTAGTATGGGACAGGGGAAACAAGAGACCCAGTACTTC	CASSMGQGKQETQYF
TRBD2	TRBV14	-	TRBJ2-1	16	TGTGCCAGCAGCCCCGCTTGGGCTAGCGGGAGCAATGAGCAGTTCTTC	CASSPAWASGSNEQFF
-	TRBV7-8	once	TRBJ2-3	15	TGTGCCAGCAGCCCCAAAGGGCCGCGCACAGATACGCAGTATTTT	CASSPKGPRTDTQYF
-	TRBV6-5	-	TRBJ1-1	12	TGTGCCAGCAGGAATGGTCGGGGTGAAGCTTTCTTT	CASRNGRGEAFF
-	TRBV28	-	TRBJ2-3	13	TGTGCCAGCGGGGCAGGGATAATCTCCACGCAGTATTTT	CASGAGIISTQYF
TRBD1	TRBV25-1	-	TRBJ1-3	15	TGTGCCAGCAGTGGGCGACAGGGGGCTGGAAACACCATATATTTT	CASSGRQGAGNTIYF
-	TRBV11-3	-	TRBJ2-7	13	TGTGCCAGCAGCTTAAACGTCGACTACGAGCAGTACTTC	CASSLNVDYEQYF
TRBD1	TRBV6-5	-	TRBJ2-3	14	TGTGCCAGCAGTACCGGGACAGGGCGAGATACGCAGTATTTT	CASSTGTGRDTQYF
-	TRBV10-3	-	TRBJ2-6	17	TGTGCCATCAGAAGGGGGTCCTCCGACTCTGGGGCCAACGTCCTGACTTTC	CAIRRGSSDSGANVLTF
-	TRBV14	few	TRBJ2-7	12	TGTGCCAGCAGCCAGAGCTCCTACGAGCAGTACTTC	CASSQSSYEQYF
-	TRBV19	many	TRBJ1-1	15	TGTGCCAGTAGTCTACCCTCGGCCGGTGACACTGAAGCTTTCTTT	CASSLPSAGDTEAFF
TRBD2	TRBV4-2	-	TRBJ2-5	15	TGTGCCAGCAGCCACCCCACTAGCGGAGGAGAGACCCAGTACTTC	CASSHPTSGGETQYF
TRBD2	TRBV4-1	-	TRBJ2-1	16	TGCGCCAGCAGCCCAAGGGAGCTAGCGGGTGGCAATGAGCAGTTCTTC	CASSPRELAGGNEQFF